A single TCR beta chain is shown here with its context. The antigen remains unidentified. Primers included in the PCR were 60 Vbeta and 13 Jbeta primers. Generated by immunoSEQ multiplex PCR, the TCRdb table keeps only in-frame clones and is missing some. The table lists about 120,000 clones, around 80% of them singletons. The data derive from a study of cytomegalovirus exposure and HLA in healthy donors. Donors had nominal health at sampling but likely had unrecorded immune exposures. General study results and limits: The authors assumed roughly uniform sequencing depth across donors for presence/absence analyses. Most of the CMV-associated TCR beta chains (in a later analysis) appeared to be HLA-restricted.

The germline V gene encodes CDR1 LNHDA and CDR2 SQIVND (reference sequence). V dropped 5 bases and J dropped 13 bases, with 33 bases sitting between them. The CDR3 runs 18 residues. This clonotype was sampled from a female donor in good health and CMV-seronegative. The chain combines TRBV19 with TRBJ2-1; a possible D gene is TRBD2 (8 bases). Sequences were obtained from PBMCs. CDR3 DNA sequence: TGTGCCAGTAGTCCCGGGGGGGGGACAGTCCGACGTCGGATGCCACAGTTCTTC. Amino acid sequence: CASSPGGGTVRRRMPQFF.